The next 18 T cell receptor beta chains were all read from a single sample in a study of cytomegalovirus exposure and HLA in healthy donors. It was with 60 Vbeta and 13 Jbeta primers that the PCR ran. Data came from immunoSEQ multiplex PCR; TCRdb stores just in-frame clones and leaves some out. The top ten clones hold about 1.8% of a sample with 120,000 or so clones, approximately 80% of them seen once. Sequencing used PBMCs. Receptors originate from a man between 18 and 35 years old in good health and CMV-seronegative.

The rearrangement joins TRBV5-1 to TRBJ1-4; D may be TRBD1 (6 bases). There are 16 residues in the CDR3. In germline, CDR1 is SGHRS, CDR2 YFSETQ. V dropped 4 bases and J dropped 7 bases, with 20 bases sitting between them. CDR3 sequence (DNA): TGCGCCAGCAGCCAGACAGGCGGCCCCCCCGGTGAAAAACTGTTTTTT. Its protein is CASSQTGGPPGEKLFF.

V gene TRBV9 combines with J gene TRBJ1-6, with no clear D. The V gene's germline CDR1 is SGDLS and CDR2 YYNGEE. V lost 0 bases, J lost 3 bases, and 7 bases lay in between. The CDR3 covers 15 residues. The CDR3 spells CASSVAASYNSPLHF. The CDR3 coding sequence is TGTGCCAGCAGCGTAGCAGCTAGCTATAATTCACCCCTCCACTTT.

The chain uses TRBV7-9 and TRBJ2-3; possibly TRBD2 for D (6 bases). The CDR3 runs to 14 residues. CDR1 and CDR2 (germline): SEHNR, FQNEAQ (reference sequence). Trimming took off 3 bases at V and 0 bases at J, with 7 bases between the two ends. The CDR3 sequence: CASSFSGSTDTQYF. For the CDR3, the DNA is TGTGCCAGCAGCTTTAGCGGTAGCACAGATACGCAGTATTTT.

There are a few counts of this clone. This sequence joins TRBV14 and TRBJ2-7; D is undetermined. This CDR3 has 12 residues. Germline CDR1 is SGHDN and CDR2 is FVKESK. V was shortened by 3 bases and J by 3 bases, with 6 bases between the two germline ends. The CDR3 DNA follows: TGTGCCAGCAGCCAGGCAGGCTACGAGCAGTACTTC. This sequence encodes CASSQAGYEQYF.

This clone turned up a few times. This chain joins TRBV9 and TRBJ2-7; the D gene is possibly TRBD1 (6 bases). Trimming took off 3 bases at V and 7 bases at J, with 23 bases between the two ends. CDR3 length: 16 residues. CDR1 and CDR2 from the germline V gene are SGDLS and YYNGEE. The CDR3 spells CASSAPTSLGGEEQYF. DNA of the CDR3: TGTGCCAGCAGCGCACCCACGTCTCTAGGGGGTGAGGAGCAGTACTTC.

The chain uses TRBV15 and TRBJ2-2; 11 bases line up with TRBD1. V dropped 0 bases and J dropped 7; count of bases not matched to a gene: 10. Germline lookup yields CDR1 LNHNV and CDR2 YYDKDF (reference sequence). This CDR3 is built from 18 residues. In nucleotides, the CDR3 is TGTGCCACCAGCAGAGACCAAGGGACAGGGGGAATTGGCGGGGAGCTGTTTTTT. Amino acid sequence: CATSRDQGTGGIGGELFF.

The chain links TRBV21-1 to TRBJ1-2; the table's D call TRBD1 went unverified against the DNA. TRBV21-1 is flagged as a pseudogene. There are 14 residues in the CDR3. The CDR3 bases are TGTGCCAGCAGCACCTCCCCAGGGGGCTGTGGCTACACCTTC. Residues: CASSTSPGGCGYTF.

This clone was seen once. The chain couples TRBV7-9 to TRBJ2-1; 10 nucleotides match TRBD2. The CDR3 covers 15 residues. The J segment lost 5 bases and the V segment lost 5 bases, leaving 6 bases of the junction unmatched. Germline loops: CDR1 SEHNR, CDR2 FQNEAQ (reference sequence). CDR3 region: CASSHSGGINNEQFF. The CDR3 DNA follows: TGTGCCAGCAGCCATAGCGGGGGGATCAACAATGAGCAGTTCTTC.

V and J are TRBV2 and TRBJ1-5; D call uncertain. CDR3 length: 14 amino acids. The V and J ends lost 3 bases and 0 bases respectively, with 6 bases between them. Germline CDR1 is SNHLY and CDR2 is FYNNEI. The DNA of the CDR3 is TGTGCCAGCAGTGAGGCATTTAGCAATCAGCCCCAGCATTTT. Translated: CASSEAFSNQPQHF.

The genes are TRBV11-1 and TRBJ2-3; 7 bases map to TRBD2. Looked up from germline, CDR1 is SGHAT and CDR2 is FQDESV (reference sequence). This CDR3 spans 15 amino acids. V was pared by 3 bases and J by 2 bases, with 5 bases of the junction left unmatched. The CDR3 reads CASSFGRGITDTQYF. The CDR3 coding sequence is TGTGCCAGCAGCTTCGGGCGGGGGATCACAGATACGCAGTATTTT. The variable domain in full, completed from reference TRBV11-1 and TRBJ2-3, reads EAEVAQSPRYKITEKSQAVAFWCDPISGHATLYWYRQILGQGPELLVQFQDESVVDDSQLPKDRFSAERLKGVDSTLKIQPAELGDSAMYLCASSFGRGITDTQYFGPGTRLTVL.

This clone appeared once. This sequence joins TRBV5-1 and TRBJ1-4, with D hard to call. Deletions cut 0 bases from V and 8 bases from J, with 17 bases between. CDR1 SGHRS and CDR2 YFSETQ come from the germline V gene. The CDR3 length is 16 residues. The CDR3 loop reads CASSLDGPEHDEKLFF. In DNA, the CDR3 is TGCGCCAGCAGCTTGGATGGGCCGGAACATGACGAAAAACTGTTTTTT.

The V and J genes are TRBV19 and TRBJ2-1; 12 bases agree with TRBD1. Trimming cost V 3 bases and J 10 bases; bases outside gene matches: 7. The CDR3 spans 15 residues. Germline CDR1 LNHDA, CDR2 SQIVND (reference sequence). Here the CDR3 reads CASSITGTGGREQFF. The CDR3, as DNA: TGTGCCAGTAGTATTACCGGGACAGGGGGCAGAGAGCAGTTCTTC.

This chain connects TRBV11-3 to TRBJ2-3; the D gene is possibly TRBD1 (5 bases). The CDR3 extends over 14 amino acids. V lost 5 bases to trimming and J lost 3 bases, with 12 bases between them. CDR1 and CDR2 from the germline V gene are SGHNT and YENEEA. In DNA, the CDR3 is TGTGCCAGCAGCCAGCCCTCAGGGACAGATACGCAGTATTTT. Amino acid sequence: CASSQPSGTDTQYF. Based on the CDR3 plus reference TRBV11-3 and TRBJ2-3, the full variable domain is EAGVVQSPRYKIIEKKQPVAFWCNPISGHNTLYWYLQNLGQGPELLIRYENEEAVDDSQLPKDRFSAERLKGVDSTLKIQPAELGDSAVYLCASSQPSGTDTQYFGPGTRLTVL.

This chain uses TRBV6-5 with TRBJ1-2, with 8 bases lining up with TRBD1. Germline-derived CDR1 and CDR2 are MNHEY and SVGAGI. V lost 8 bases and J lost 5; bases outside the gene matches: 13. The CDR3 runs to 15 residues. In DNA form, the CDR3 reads TGTGCCAGCGGTTCAGGGGGCGCAAGGGGTTATGGCTACACCTTC. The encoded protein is CASGSGGARGYGYTF.

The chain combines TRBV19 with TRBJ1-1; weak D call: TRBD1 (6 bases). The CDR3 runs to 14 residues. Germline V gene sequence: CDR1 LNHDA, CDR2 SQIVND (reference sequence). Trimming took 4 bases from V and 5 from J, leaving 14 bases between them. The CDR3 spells CASSRKQGGTEAFF. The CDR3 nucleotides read TGTGCCAGTAGTAGGAAACAGGGTGGAACTGAAGCTTTCTTT.

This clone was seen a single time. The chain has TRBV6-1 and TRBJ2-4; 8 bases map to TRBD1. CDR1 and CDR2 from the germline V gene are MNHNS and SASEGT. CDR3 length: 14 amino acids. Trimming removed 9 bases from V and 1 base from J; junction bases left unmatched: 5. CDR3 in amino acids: CASIQGDAKNIQYF. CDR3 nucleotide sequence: TGTGCCAGTATACAGGGGGATGCCAAAAACATTCAGTACTTC.

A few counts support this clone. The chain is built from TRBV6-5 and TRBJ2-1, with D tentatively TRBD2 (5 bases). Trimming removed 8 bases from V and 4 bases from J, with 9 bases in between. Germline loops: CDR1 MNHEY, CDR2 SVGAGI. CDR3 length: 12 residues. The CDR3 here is CASCPGYNEQFF. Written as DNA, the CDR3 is TGTGCCAGCTGTCCGGGATACAATGAGCAGTTCTTC.

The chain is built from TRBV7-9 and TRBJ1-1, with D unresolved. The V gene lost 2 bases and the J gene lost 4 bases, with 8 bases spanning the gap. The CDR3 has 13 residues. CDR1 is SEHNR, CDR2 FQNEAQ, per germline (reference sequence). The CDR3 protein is CASSLYEGTEAFF. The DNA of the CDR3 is TGTGCCAGCAGCTTATACGAGGGCACTGAAGCTTTCTTT.